This T cell receptor beta chain was recorded in a study of blood T cell repertoires in COVID-19. Study summary: Spain, Italy and the United States supplied samples that represented acute and convalescent COVID-19. T cells, B-cell-depleted T cells, or PBMCs supplied cDNA or gDNA.

V gave up 8 bases and J gave up 0 bases; unmatched junction bases: 9. From germline, CDR1 is MDHEN and CDR2 SYDVKM. The CDR3 has 17 amino acids. Per the authors' pipeline: Amplification of reference gene primers was used by the study to estimate nucleated cell counts. Sequencing was performed with immunoSEQ multiplex PCR; in TCRdb, only in-frame clones are kept and a portion is missing. V and J calls plus clone size are reproduced from that table; the DNA served to infer D and trimming. The repertoire holds 250,000 to 350,000 clones, with 89% as singletons. This chain joins TRBV28 and TRBJ1-4, with 10 bases fitting TRBD1. Sequencing input: peripheral blood. The TCR sequence derives from a woman aged 60-75 years with acute or convalescent COVID-19. The CDR3 spells CASVPGQGSTTNEKLFF. Here the CDR3 DNA reads TGTGCCAGCGTACCGGGACAGGGGAGTACAACTAATGAAAAACTGTTTTTT.